These T cell receptor beta chains were read from a single sample in a study of blood T cell repertoires in COVID-19. Using immunoSEQ multiplex PCR, the repertoire was profiled, and TCRdb retains in-frame clones only, with some absent. The table shows about 170,000 clones, with about 83% occurring only once. Source material: PBMCs or T cells enriched from blood (not recorded which). The receptor set was obtained from a woman in her fifties or sixties in a cohort exposed to, infected with or recovered from COVID-19 (not recorded which). Each CDR3 is given with its conserved first and last residue. D genes are given only for firm matches. Some rows have no size entry. The others give once, few or many, or a class for an expanded clone.

j_gene,v_gene,d_gene,abundance,CDR3aa,CDR3nt
TRBJ1-4,TRBV9,-,-,CASSGAGRGGEKLFF,TGTGCCAGCAGCGGTGCTGGCAGGGGCGGTGAAAAACTGTTTTTT
TRBJ2-1,TRBV28,TRBD1,-,CASSERRTGLSSYNEQFF,TGTGCCAGCAGCGAAAGGAGGACAGGTCTGAGCTCCTACAATGAGCAGTTCTTC
TRBJ2-3,TRBV5-4,TRBD2,-,CASSRGAGEDTQYF,TGTGCCAGCAGCCGTGGTGCGGGAGAAGATACGCAGTATTTT
TRBJ2-1,TRBV4-2,TRBD2,-,CASSQDFLAGNEQFF,TGTGCCAGCAGCCAAGATTTCCTAGCGGGCAATGAGCAGTTCTTC
TRBJ2-1,TRBV28,-,-,CASSSPSGPGGNEQFF,TGTGCCAGCAGTTCACCGAGCGGACCCGGGGGCAATGAGCAGTTCTTC
TRBJ2-5,TRBV5-4,TRBD1,once,CASSFTGTGGTQYF,TGTGCCAGCAGCTTTACCGGGACAGGGGGGACCCAGTACTTC
TRBJ2-2,TRBV7-2,TRBD1,-,CASRTGSTGELFF,TGTGCCAGCAGGACAGGGAGCACCGGGGAGCTGTTTTTT
TRBJ2-7,TRBV28,TRBD1,-,CATLDRGLYEQYF,TGTGCCACCTTGGACAGGGGACTCTACGAGCAGTACTTC
TRBJ1-1,TRBV6-6,TRBD1,-,CASMTGGNTEAFF,TGTGCCAGCATGACAGGGGGGAACACTGAAGCTTTCTTT
TRBJ1-6,TRBV9,-,-,CASSVDFSDSPLHF,TGTGCCAGCAGCGTAGATTTCTCGGATTCACCCCTCCACTTT
TRBJ2-5,TRBV5-1,TRBD1,once,CASSPDRGKTQYF,TGCGCCAGCAGCCCTGACAGGGGAAAGACCCAGTACTTC
TRBJ1-1,TRBV5-1,-,-,CASSTESERREAFF,TGCGCCAGCAGCACAGAATCCGAAAGGAGGGAAGCTTTCTTT
TRBJ1-1,TRBV5-4,-,-,CASSPTAARGTEAFF,TGTGCCAGCAGCCCGACGGCCGCTAGAGGAACTGAAGCTTTCTTT
TRBJ1-1,TRBV19,TRBD1,-,CASSIMPGGAGTEAFF,TGTGCCAGTAGTATAATGCCAGGGGGCGCAGGGACTGAAGCTTTCTTT
TRBJ2-3,TRBV9,TRBD2,-,CASSVGAGGRWDTQYF,TGTGCCAGCAGCGTAGGAGCGGGGGGGCGATGGGATACGCAGTATTTT
TRBJ1-2,TRBV4-1,TRBD1,-,CASSQGTGVYGYTF,TGCGCCAGCAGCCAAGGGACAGGGGTCTATGGCTACACCTTC
TRBJ1-1,TRBV4-3,TRBD1,many,CASSPGTAGSTEAFF,TGCGCCAGCAGCCCGGGGACAGCCGGGAGCACTGAAGCTTTCTTT
TRBJ2-6,TRBV10-3,-,-,CAISEVRGRGSGANVLTF,TGTGCCATCAGTGAAGTCAGGGGCCGCGGCTCTGGGGCCAACGTCCTGACTTTC
TRBJ2-5,TRBV9,-,-,CASSPNTGGGETQYF,TGTGCCAGCAGCCCAAACACCGGGGGTGGAGAGACCCAGTACTTC
TRBJ1-1,TRBV29-1,-,-,CSVLQENTEAFF,TGCAGCGTTCTTCAGGAAAACACTGAAGCTTTCTTT
TRBJ1-5,TRBV6-5,-,-,CASKSGGLGNQPQHF,TGTGCCAGCAAGAGTGGGGGCTTGGGCAATCAGCCCCAGCATTTT
TRBJ2-3,TRBV7-9,-,once,CASSSRGSQSTDTQYF,TGTGCCAGCAGCTCGAGAGGGTCCCAGAGCACAGATACGCAGTATTTT
TRBJ2-7,TRBV19,TRBD1,few,CASSMRQGPYEQYF,TGTGCCAGTAGTATGCGACAGGGACCCTACGAGCAGTACTTC
TRBJ1-3,TRBV19,-,-,CASSRDYDITIYF,TGTGCCAGTAGTAGAGATTACGACATTACCATATATTTT
TRBJ1-1,TRBV19,TRBD1,-,CASTGTGAVTEAFF,TGTGCCAGTACCGGCACAGGGGCAGTCACTGAAGCTTTCTTT
TRBJ1-6,TRBV5-1,-,-,CASSLNLRQVNSPLHF,TGCGCCAGCAGCTTGAATCTTCGACAGGTTAATTCACCCCTCCACTTT
TRBJ1-5,TRBV7-9,-,-,CASSVHRKTSNQPQHF,TGTGCCAGCAGCGTGCACAGGAAGACTAGCAATCAGCCCCAGCATTTT
TRBJ1-6,TRBV28,-,-,CASSFPQTRMNSPLHF,TGTGCCAGCAGTTTCCCCCAAACTAGGATGAATTCACCCCTCCACTTT
TRBJ2-1,TRBV27,TRBD2,-,CASSFLASGGVSRNEQFF,TGTGCCAGCAGTTTTTTGGCTAGCGGGGGGGTGTCGCGGAATGAGCAGTTCTTC
TRBJ1-3,TRBV9,-,-,CASSVASGGGFGNTIYF,TGTGCCAGCAGCGTAGCTTCGGGTGGGGGCTTTGGAAACACCATATATTTT
TRBJ2-1,TRBV29-1,TRBD2,-,CSVGLGLQNHNEQFF,TGCAGCGTTGGACTGGGACTACAGAATCACAATGAGCAGTTCTTC
TRBJ1-5,TRBV6-1,-,-,CASSEALLGIQPQHF,TGTGCCAGCAGTGAAGCGCTTCTAGGAATTCAGCCCCAGCATTTT
TRBJ2-7,TRBV28,TRBD2,once,CASVSGTLEQYF,TGTGCCAGCGTCAGCGGGACTCTCGAGCAGTACTTC
TRBJ2-2,TRBV7-3,-,-,CASSRQGLPNTGELFF,TGTGCCAGCAGCCGCCAGGGACTGCCGAACACCGGGGAGCTGTTTTTT
TRBJ1-4,TRBV18,-,-,CASSPGGRPNEKLFF,TGTGCCAGCTCACCAGGGGGCCGGCCTAATGAAAAACTGTTTTTT
TRBJ1-5,TRBV18,TRBD1,-,CASSRQGNGESQPQHF,TGTGCCAGCTCACGACAGGGGAATGGGGAAAGCCAGCCCCAGCATTTT
TRBJ2-2,TRBV6-5,TRBD2,-,CASSYPQASGTGELFF,TGTGCCAGCAGTTACCCCCAGGCTAGCGGTACCGGGGAGCTGTTTTTT
TRBJ2-7,TRBV12-3/TRBV12-4,-,few,CASREGRWGEQYF,TGTGCCAGCAGAGAGGGGAGGTGGGGCGAGCAGTACTTC
TRBJ2-7,TRBV5-1,-,once,CASSFLYEQYF,TGCGCCAGCAGCTTCCTCTACGAGCAGTACTTC
TRBJ1-5,TRBV21-1,-,-,CASILNQPQHF,TGTGCCAGCATCTTAAATCAGCCCCAGCATTTT